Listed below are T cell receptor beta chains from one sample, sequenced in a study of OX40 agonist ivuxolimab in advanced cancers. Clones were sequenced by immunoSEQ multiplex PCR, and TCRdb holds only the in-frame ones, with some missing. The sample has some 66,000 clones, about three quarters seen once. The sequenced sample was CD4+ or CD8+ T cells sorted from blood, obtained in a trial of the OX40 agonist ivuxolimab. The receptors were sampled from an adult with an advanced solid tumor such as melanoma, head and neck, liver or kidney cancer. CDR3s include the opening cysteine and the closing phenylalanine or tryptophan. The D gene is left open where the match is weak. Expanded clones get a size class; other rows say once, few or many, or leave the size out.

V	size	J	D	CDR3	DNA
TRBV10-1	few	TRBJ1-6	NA	CASSGQEDSPLHF	TGCGCCAGCAGTGGACAGGAGGATTCACCCCTCCACTTT
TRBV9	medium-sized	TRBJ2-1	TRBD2	CASSVGTSGNEQFF	TGTGCCAGCAGCGTAGGGACTAGCGGTAATGAGCAGTTCTTC
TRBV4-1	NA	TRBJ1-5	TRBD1	CASSPGQGPPNQPQHF	TGCGCCAGCAGCCCCGGACAGGGGCCGCCCAATCAGCCCCAGCATTTT
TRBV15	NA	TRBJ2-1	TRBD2	CATSRGLDNEQFF	TGTGCCACCAGCAGGGGACTAGACAATGAGCAGTTCTTC
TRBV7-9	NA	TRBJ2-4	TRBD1	CASSFPWDRRDLAKNIQYF	TGTGCCAGCAGCTTTCCCTGGGACAGGCGAGACCTAGCCAAAAACATTCAGTACTTC
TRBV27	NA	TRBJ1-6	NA	CASSSARGVGISPLHF	TGTGCCAGCAGTTCCGCCCGGGGGGTCGGGATTTCACCCCTCCACTTT
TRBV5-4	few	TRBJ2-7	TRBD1	CASSAPGQARYEQYF	TGTGCCAGCAGCGCCCCTGGACAGGCCCGCTACGAGCAGTACTTC
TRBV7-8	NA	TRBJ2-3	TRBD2	CASSKTSGGAGDTQYF	TGTGCCAGCAGCAAGACTAGCGGGGGGGCCGGGGATACGCAGTATTTT
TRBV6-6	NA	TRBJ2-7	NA	CASSYSLDKPRGEQYF	TGTGCCAGCAGTTATTCGTTGGATAAACCACGGGGCGAGCAGTACTTC
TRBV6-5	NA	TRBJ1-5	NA	CASSTSIYQPQHF	TGTGCCAGCAGTACTTCTATCTATCAGCCCCAGCATTTT
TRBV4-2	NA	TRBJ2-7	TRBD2	CASSQDPAGFYEQYF	TGTGCCAGCAGCCAAGATCCAGCGGGGTTCTACGAGCAGTACTTC
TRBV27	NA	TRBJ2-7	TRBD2	CASRRTSGSSYEQYF	TGTGCCAGCAGAAGGACTAGCGGGTCCTCCTACGAGCAGTACTTC
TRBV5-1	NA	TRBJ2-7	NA	CASSMGQGRVHEQYF	TGCGCCAGCAGCATGGGGCAGGGGCGGGTGCACGAGCAGTACTTC
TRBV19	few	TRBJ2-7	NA	CASSITAESYEQYF	TGTGCCAGTAGTATAACTGCAGAGTCCTACGAGCAGTACTTC
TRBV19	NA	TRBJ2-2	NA	CASSIASSAYSNTGELFF	TGTGCCAGTAGTATAGCATCTAGCGCGTATTCGAACACCGGGGAGCTGTTTTTT
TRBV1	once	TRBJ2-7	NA	CTSSQERVRTSEQYF	TGCACCAGCAGCCAAGAAAGGGTGAGGACCAGCGAGCAGTACTTC
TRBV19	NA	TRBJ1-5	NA	CASSIQGRQPQHF	TGTGCCAGTAGTATCCAGGGTCGGCAGCCCCAGCATTTT
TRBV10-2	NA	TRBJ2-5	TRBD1	CASRWTGQETQYF	TGCGCCAGCAGGTGGACAGGCCAAGAGACCCAGTACTTC
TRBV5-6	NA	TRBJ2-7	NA	CASSLEGFWYEQYF	TGTGCCAGCAGCTTGGAAGGGTTTTGGTACGAGCAGTACTTC
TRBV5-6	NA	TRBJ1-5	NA	CASSLRGAGNQPQHF	TGTGCCAGCAGCTTGCGGGGGGCGGGGAATCAGCCCCAGCATTTT
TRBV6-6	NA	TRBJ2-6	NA	CASSRAVSGANVLTF	TGTGCCAGCAGTAGAGCAGTCTCTGGGGCCAACGTCCTGACTTTC
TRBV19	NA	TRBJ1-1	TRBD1	CASSAGTGDGEAFF	TGTGCCAGTAGTGCCGGGACAGGGGACGGTGAAGCTTTCTTT
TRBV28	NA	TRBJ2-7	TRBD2	CASTSQIRPGGGDEQYF	TGTGCCAGCACCTCCCAGATAAGGCCCGGTGGGGGGGACGAGCAGTACTTC
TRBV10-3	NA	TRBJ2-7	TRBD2	CAISTTGTSGRYEQYF	TGTGCCATCAGTACTACCGGGACTAGCGGGAGGTACGAGCAGTACTTC
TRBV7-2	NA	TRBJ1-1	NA	CASSLAPSAGWLTTMNTEAFF	TGTGCCAGCAGCTTAGCCCCATCCGCCGGATGGTTAACTACCATGAACACTGAAGCTTTCTTT
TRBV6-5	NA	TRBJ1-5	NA	CASSESDSNQPQHF	TGTGCCAGCAGCGAGTCCGATAGCAATCAGCCCCAGCATTTT
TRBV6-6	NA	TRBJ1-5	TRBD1	CASRDRVEQPQHF	TGTGCCAGCAGGGACAGGGTCGAGCAGCCCCAGCATTTT